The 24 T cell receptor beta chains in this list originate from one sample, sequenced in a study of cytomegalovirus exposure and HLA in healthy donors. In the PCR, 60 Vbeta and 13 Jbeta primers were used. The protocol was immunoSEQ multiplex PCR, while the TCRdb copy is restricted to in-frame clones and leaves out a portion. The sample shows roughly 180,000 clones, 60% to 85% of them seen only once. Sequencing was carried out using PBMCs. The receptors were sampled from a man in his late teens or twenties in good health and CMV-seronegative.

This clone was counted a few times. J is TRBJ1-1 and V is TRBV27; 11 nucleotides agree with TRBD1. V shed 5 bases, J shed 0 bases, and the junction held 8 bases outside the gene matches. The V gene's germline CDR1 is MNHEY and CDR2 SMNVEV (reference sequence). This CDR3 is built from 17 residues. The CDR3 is CASSPLQGQGVNTEAFF. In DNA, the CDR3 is TGTGCCAGCAGTCCCCTTCAGGGACAGGGGGTGAACACTGAAGCTTTCTTT.

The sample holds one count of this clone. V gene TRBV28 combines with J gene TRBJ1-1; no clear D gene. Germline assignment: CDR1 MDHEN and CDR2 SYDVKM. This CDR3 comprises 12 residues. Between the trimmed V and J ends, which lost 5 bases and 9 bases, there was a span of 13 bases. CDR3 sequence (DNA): TGTGCCAGCAGTGTGCGTCGACTGAAAGCTTTCTTT. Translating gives CASSVRRLKAFF. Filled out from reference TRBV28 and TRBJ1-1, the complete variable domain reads DVKVTQSSRYLVKRTGEKVFLECVQDMDHENMFWYRQDPGLGLRLIYFSYDVKMKEKGDIPEGYSVSREKKERFSLILESASTNQTSMYLCASSVRRLKAFFGQGTRLTVV.

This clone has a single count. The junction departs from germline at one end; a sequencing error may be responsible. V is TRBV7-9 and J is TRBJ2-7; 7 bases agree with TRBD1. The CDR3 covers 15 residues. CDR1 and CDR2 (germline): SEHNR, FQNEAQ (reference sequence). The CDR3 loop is CASSFDRVSSNEQYF. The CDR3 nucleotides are TGTGCCAGCAGCTTCGACAGGGTATCCTCCAACGAGCAGTACTTC.

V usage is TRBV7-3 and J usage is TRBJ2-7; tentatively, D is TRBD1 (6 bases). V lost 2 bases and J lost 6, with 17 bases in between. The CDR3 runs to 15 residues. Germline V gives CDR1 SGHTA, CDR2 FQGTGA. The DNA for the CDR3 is TGTGCCAGCAGCTTAGGCCCTTCAGGGGCGTCCGAGCAGTACTTC. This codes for CASSLGPSGASEQYF.

The CDR3 sequence: CASSFVLQGNTGELFF. DNA of the CDR3: TGCGCCAGCAGCTTTGTTTTGCAGGGAAACACCGGGGAGCTGTTTTTT. The V gene is TRBV5-1, the J gene TRBJ2-2; D might be TRBD1 (5 bases). Germline V CDR1 and CDR2: SGHRS, YFSETQ. V was shortened by 2 bases and J by 2 bases, with 13 bases between the two germline ends. The CDR3 consists of 16 residues. The entire variable domain, with the rest obtained from reference TRBV5-1 and TRBJ2-2, is as follows: KAGVTQTPRYLIKTRGQQVTLSCSPISGHRSVSWYQQTPGQGLQFLFEYFSETQRNKGNFPGRFSGRQFSNSRSEMNVSTLELGDSALYLCASSFVLQGNTGELFFGEGSRLTVL.

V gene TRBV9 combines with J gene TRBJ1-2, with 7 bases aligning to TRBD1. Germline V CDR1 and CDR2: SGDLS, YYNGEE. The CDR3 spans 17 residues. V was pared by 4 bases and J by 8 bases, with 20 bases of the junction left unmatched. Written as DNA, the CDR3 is TGTGCCAGCAGCAACCACCAGACAGGGCGCGGAGTAGGGGGCTACACCTTC. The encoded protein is CASSNHQTGRGVGGYTF.

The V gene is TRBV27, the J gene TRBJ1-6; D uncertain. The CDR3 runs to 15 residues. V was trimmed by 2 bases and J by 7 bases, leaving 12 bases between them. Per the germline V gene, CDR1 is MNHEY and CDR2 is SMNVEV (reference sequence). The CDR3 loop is CASSLDYSTNSPLHF. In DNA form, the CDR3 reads TGTGCCAGCAGTTTAGACTACAGTACCAATTCACCCCTCCACTTT.

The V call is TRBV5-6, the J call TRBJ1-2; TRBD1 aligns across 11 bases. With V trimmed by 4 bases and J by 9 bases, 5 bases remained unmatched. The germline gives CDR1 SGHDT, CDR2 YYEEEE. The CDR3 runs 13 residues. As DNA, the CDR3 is TGTGCCAGCAGCGGCGGGACAGGGGGACGCTACACCTTC. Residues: CASSGGTGGRYTF.

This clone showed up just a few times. The CDR3 region is CASSLRGDRGNTIYF. The CDR3 coding sequence is TGTGCCAGCAGCTTAAGAGGTGACAGAGGAAACACCATATATTTT. The chain uses TRBV7-9 and TRBJ1-3, with D tentatively TRBD1 (5 bases). V was clipped by 2 bases and J by 4 bases, with 12 bases between them. In germline, CDR1 is SEHNR, CDR2 FQNEAQ (reference sequence). The CDR3 has 15 residues. The entire variable domain, with the rest obtained from reference TRBV7-9 and TRBJ1-3, is as follows: DTGVSQNPRHKITKRGQNVTFRCDPISEHNRLYWYRQTLGQGPEFLTYFQNEAQLEKSRLLSDRFSAERPKGSFSTLEIQRTEQGDSAMYLCASSLRGDRGNTIYFGEGSWLTVV.

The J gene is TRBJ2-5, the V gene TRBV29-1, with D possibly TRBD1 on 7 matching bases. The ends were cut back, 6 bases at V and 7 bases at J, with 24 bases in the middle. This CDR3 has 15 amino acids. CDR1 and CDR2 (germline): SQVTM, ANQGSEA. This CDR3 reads CSVPGGGSLLGTQYF. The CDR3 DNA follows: TGCAGCGTCCCCGGAGGGGGCAGCTTATTAGGGACCCAGTACTTC.

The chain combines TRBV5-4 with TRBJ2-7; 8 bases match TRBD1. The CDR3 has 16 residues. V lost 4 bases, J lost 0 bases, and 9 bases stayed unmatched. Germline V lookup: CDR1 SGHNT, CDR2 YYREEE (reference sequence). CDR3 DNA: TGTGCCAGCAGCAGGGGGGACAGGAGGAGCTCCTACGAGCAGTACTTC. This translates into CASSRGDRRSSYEQYF.

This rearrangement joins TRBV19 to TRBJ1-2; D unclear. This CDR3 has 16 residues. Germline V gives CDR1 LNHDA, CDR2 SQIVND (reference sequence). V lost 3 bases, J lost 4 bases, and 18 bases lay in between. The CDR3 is CASSIGEGKLLYGYTF. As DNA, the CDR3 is TGTGCCAGTAGTATCGGCGAGGGCAAGCTCCTCTATGGCTACACCTTC.

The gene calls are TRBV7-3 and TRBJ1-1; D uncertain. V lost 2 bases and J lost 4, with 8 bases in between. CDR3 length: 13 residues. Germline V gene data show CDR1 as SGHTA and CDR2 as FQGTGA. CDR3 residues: CASSLEGSTEAFF. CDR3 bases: TGTGCCAGCAGCTTAGAGGGAAGCACTGAAGCTTTCTTT.

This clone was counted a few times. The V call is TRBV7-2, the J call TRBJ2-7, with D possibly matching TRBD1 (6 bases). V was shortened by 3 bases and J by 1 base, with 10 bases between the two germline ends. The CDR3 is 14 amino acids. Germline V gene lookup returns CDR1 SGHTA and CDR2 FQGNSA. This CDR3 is CASSLDRLSYEQYF. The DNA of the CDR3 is TGTGCCAGCAGCTTGGACAGACTTTCCTACGAGCAGTACTTC.

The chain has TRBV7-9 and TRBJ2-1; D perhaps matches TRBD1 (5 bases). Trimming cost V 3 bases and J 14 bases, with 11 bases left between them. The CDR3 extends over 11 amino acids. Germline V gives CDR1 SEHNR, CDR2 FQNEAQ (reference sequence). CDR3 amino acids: CASSFGSGKFF. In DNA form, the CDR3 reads TGTGCCAGCAGCTTCGGGTCAGGGAAGTTCTTC.

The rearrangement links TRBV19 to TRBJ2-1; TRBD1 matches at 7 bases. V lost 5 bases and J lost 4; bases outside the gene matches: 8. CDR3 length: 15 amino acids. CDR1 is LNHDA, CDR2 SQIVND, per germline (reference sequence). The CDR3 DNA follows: TGTGCCAGTAGTGGAGACAGGGCTCCGTACAATGAGCAGTTCTTC. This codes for CASSGDRAPYNEQFF.

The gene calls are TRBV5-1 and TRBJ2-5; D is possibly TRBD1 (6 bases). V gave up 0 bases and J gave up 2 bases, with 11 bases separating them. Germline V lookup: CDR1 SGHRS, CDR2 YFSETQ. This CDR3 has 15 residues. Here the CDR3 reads CASSLAQGSQETQYF. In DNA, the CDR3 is TGCGCCAGCAGCTTGGCCCAGGGGTCACAAGAGACCCAGTACTTC.

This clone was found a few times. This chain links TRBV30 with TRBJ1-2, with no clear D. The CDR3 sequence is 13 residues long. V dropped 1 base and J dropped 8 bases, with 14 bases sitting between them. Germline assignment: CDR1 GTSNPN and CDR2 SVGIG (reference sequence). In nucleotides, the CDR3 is TGTGCCTGGAGTGGTCGCCGGTTTATCGGCTACACCTTC. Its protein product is CAWSGRRFIGYTF.

The CDR3 is CASRLTGDTAEAFF. The CDR3 DNA follows: TGTGCCAGCAGATTGACAGGGGATACGGCTGAAGCTTTCTTT. V usage is TRBV2 and J usage is TRBJ1-1; 8 bases are shared with TRBD1. Germline V gene lookup returns CDR1 SNHLY and CDR2 FYNNEI. V lost 6 bases, J lost 6 bases, and 9 bases stayed unmatched. The CDR3 consists of 14 residues. Based on the CDR3 plus reference TRBV2 and TRBJ1-1, the full variable domain is EPEVTQTPSHQVTQMGQEVILRCVPISNHLYFYWYRQILGQKVEFLVSFYNNEISEKSEIFDDQFSVERPDGSNFTLKIRSTKLEDSAMYFCASRLTGDTAEAFFGQGTRLTVV.

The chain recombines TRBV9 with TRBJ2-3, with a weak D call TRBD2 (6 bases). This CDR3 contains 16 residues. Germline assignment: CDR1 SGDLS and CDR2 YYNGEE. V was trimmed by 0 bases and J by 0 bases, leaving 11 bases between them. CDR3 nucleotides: TGTGCCAGCAGCGTAGGGGGAAGCGGGAGCACAGATACGCAGTATTTT. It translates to CASSVGGSGSTDTQYF.

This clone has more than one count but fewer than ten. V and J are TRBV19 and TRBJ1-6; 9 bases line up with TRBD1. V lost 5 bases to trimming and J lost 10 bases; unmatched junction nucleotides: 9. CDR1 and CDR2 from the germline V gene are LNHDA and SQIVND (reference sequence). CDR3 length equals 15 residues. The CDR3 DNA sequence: TGTGCCAGTAGTTCCCAGGGACAGGGACGGTCACCCCTCCACTTT. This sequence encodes CASSSQGQGRSPLHF.

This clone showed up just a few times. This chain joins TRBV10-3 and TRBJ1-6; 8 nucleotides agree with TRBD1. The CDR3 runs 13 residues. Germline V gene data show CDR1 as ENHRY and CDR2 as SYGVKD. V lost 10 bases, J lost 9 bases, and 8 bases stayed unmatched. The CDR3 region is CASGQGKASPLHF. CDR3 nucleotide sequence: TGTGCCAGCGGACAGGGAAAGGCTTCACCCCTCCACTTT.

The CDR3 nucleotides read TGTGCCAGCAAGAGGACTAGCGGGAGTACAGATACGCAGTATTTT. It specifies CASKRTSGSTDTQYF. The V gene is TRBV14, the J gene TRBJ2-3; 13 positions agree with TRBD2. J lost 3 bases, V lost 7 bases, and 4 bases had no gene match. The CDR3 is 15 amino acids. Germline V gives CDR1 SGHDN, CDR2 FVKESK.

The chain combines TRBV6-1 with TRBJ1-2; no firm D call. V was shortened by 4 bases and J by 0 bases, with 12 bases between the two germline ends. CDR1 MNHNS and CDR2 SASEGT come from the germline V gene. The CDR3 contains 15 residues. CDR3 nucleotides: TGTGCCAGCAGTGTTGCCGGGAGAGCTAACTATGGCTACACCTTC. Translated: CASSVAGRANYGYTF.